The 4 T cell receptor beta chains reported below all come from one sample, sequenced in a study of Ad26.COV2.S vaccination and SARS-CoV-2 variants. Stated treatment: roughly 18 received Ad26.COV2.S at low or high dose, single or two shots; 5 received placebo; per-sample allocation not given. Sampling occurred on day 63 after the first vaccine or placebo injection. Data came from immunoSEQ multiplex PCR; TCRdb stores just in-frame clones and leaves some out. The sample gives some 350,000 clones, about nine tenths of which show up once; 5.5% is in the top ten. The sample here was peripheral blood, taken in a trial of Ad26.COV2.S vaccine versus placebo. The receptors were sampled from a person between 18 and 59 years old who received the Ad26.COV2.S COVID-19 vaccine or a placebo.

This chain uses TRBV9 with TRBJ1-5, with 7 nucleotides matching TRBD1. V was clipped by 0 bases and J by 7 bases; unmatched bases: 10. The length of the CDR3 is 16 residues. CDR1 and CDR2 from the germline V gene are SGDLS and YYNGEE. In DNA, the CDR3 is TGTGCCAGCAGCGTAGAGGAGGGGGCCCCCGGACAGCCCCAGCATTTT. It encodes CASSVEEGAPGQPQHF.

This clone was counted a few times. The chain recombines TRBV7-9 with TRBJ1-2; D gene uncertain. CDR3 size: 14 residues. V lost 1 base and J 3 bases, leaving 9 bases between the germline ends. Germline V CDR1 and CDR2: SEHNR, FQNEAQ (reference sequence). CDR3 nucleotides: TGTGCCAGCAGCTTAGATATGGGGTACTATGGCTACACCTTC. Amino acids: CASSLDMGYYGYTF. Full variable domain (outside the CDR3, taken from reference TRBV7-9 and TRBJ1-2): DTGVSQNPRHKITKRGQNVTFRCDPISEHNRLYWYRQTLGQGPEFLTYFQNEAQLEKSRLLSDRFSAERPKGSFSTLEIQRTEQGDSAMYLCASSLDMGYYGYTFGSGTRLTVV.

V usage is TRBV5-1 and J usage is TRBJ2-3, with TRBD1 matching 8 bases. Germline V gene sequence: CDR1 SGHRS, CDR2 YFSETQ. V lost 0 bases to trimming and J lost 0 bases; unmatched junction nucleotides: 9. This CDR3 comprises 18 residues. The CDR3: CASSLAATGVTSTDTQYF. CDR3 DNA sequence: TGCGCCAGCAGCTTGGCTGCGACAGGGGTGACTAGCACAGATACGCAGTATTTT.

CDR3: CASSRQGSGYTF. The CDR3 bases are TGTGCCAGCAGCCGACAGGGTTCTGGCTACACCTTC. This sequence joins TRBV11-2 and TRBJ1-2; 7 bases line up with TRBD1. After removal of 5 bases from V and 7 bases from J, the junction contained 4 bases not matched to a gene. The germline V gene encodes CDR1 SGHAT and CDR2 FQNNGV. The CDR3 sequence is 12 residues long.